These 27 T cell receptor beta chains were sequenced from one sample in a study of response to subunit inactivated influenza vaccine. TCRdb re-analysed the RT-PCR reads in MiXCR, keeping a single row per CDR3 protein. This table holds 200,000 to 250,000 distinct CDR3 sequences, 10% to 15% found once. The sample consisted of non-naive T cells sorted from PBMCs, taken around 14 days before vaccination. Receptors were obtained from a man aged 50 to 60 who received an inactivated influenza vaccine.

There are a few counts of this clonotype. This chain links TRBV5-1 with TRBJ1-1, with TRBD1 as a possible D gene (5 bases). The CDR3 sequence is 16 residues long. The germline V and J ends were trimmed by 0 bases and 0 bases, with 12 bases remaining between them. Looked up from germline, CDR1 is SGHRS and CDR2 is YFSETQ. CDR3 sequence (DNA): TGCGCCAGCAGCTTGGACTCAGGGAAGTTGAACACTGAAGCTTTCTTT. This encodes CASSLDSGKLNTEAFF.

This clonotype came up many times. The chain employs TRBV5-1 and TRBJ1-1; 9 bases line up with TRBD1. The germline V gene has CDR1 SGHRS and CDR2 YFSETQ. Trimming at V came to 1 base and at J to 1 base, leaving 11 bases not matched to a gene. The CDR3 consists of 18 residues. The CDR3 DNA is TGCGCCAGCAGCTTGTTCAGACAGGGGGATTGGGAGAACACTGAAGCTTTCTTT. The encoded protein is CASSLFRQGDWENTEAFF.

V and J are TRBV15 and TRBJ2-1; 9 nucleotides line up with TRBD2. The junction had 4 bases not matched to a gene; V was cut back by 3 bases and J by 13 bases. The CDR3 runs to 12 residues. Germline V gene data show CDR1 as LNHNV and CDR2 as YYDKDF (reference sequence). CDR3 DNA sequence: TGTGCCACCAGCAGGGCGGGAGGGCCCCAGTTCTTC. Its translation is CATSRAGGPQFF.

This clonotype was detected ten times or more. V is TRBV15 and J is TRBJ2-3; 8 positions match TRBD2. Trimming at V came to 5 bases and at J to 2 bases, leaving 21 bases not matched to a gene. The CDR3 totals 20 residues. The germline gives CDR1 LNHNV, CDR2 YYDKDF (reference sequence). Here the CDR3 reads CATSGLQLAADLLYTDTQYF. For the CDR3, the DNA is TGTGCCACCAGCGGACTCCAACTAGCGGCAGATCTCCTTTACACAGATACGCAGTATTTT. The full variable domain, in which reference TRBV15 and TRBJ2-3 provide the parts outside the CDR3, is DAMVIQNPRYQVTQFGKPVTLSCSQTLNHNVMYWYQQKSSQAPKLLFHYYDKDFNNEADTPDNFQSRRPNTSFCFLDIRSPGLGDTAMYLCATSGLQLAADLLYTDTQYFGPGTRLTVL.

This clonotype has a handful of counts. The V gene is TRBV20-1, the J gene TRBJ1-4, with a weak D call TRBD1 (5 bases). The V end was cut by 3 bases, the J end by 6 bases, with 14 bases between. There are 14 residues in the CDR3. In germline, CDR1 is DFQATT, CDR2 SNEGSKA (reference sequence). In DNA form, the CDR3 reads TGCAGTGCTAGGGGGGACCCGGGTGATGAAAAACTGTTTTTT. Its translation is CSARGDPGDEKLFF.

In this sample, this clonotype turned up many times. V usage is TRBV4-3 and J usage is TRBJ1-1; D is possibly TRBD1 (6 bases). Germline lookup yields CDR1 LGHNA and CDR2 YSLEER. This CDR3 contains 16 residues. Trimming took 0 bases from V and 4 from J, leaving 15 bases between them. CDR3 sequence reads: CASSQDPGGRTTEAFF. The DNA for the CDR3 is TGCGCCAGCAGCCAAGACCCTGGGGGCAGGACCACTGAAGCTTTCTTT.

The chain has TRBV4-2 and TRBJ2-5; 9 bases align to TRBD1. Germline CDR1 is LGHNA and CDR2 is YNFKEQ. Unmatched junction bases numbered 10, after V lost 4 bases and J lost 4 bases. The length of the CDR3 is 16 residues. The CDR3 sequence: CASSRRDREKGETQYF. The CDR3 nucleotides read TGTGCCAGCAGCCGCAGGGACAGGGAAAAAGGAGAGACCCAGTACTTC.

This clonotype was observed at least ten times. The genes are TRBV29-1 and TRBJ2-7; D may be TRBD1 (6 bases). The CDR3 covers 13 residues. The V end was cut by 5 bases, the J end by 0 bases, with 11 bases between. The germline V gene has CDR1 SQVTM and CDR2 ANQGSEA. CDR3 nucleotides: TGCAGCGTTCGGACAGCTGCCTCCTACGAGCAGTACTTC. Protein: CSVRTAASYEQYF.

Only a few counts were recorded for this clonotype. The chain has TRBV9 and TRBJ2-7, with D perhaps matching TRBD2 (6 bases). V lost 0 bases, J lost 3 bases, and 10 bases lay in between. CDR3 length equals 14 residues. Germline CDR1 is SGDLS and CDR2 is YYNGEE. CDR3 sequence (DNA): TGTGCCAGCAGCGTAGAGCCCGGGGGCTACGAGCAGTACTTC. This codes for CASSVEPGGYEQYF.

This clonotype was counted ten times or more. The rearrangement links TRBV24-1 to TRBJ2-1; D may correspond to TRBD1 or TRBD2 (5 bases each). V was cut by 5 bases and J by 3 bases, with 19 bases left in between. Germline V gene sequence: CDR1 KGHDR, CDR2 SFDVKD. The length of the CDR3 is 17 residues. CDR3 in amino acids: CATSAISPGPGYNEQFF. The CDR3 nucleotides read TGTGCCACCAGTGCCATTTCCCCGGGACCTGGCTACAATGAGCAGTTCTTC.

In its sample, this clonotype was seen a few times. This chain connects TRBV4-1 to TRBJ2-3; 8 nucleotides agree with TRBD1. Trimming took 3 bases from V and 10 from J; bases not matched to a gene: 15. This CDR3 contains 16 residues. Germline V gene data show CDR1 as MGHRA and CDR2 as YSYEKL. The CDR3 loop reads CASSHLFPGQVPAQYF. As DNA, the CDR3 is TGCGCCAGCAGCCATTTGTTTCCGGGACAGGTTCCAGCGCAGTATTTT.

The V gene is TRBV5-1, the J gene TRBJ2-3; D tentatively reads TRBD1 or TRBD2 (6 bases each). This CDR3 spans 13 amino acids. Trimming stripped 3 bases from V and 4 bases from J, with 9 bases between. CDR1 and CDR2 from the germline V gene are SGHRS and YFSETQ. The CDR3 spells CASSSGAPDTQYF. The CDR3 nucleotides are TGCGCCAGCAGCTCGGGGGCCCCAGATACGCAGTATTTT. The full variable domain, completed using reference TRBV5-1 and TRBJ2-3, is KAGVTQTPRYLIKTRGQQVTLSCSPISGHRSVSWYQQTPGQGLQFLFEYFSETQRNKGNFPGRFSGRQFSNSRSEMNVSTLELGDSALYLCASSSGAPDTQYFGPGTRLTVL.

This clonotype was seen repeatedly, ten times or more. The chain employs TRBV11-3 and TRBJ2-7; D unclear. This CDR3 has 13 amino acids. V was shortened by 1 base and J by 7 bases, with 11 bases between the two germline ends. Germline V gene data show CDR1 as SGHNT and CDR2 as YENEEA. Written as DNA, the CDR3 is TGTGCCAGCAGCTTAGTAGTGGGTGGAGAGCAGTACTTC. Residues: CASSLVVGGEQYF. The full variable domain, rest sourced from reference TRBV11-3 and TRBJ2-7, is EAGVVQSPRYKIIEKKQPVAFWCNPISGHNTLYWYLQNLGQGPELLIRYENEEAVDDSQLPKDRFSAERLKGVDSTLKIQPAELGDSAVYLCASSLVVGGEQYFGPGTRLTVT.

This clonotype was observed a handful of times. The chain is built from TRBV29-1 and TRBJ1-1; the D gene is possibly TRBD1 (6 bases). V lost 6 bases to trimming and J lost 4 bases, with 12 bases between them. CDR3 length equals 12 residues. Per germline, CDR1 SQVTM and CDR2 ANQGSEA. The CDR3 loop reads CSVLGAGTEAFF. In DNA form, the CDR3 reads TGCAGCGTGCTGGGGGCCGGCACTGAAGCTTTCTTT. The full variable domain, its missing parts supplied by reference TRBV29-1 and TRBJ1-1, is SAVISQKPSRDICQRGTSLTIQCQVDSQVTMMFWYRQQPGQSLTLIATANQGSEATYESGFVIDKFPISRPNLTFSTLTVSNMSPEDSSIYLCSVLGAGTEAFFGQGTRLTVV.

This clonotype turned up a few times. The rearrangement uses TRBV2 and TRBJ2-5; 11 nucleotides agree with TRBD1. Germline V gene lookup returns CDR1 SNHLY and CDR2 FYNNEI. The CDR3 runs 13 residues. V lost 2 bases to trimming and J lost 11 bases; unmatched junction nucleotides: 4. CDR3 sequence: CASSERGQGAQYF. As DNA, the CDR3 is TGTGCCAGCAGTGAAAGAGGACAGGGGGCACAGTACTTC.

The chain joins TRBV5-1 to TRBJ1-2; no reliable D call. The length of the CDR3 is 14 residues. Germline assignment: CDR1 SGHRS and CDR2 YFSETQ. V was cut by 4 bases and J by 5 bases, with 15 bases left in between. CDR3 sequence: CASSPDGEGYGYTF. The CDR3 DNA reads TGCGCCAGCAGCCCCGATGGGGAGGGATATGGCTACACCTTC.

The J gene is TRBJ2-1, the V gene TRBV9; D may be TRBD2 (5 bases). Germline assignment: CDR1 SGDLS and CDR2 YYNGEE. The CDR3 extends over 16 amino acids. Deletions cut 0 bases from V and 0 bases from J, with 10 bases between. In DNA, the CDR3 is TGTGCCAGCAGCGTAGGAGCGGAAAGCTCCTACAATGAGCAGTTCTTC. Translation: CASSVGAESSYNEQFF.

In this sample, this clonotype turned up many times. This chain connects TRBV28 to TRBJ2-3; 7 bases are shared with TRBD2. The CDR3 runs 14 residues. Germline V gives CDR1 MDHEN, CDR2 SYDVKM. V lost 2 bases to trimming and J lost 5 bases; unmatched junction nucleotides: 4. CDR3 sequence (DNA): TGTGCCAGCAGTTTAGCGGGAGCAGGAGATACGCAGTATTTT. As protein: CASSLAGAGDTQYF.

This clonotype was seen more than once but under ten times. In DNA, the CDR3 is TGTGCCAGCAGCCAATTACGGACAGGGGGCACCGGGGAGCTGTTTTTT. It specifies CASSQLRTGGTGELFF. The rearrangement uses TRBV3-1 and TRBJ2-2, with 10 bases fitting TRBD1. Germline CDR1 and CDR2: LGHDT and YNNKEL (reference sequence). The CDR3 covers 16 residues. V lost 2 bases and J lost 4; bases outside the gene matches: 4.

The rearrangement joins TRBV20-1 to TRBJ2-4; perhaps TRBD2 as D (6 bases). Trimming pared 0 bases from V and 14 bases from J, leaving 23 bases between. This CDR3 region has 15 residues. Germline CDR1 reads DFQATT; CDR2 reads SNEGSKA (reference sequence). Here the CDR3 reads CSARDIKLAEGVEYF. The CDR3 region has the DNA TGCAGTGCTAGAGATATAAAACTCGCGGAGGGAGTGGAGTACTTC.

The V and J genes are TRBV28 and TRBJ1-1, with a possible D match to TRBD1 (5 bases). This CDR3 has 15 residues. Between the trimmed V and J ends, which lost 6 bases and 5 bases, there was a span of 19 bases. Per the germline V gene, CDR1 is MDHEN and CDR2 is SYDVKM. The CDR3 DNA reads TGTGCCAGCAGCAAAATGGGACTGGCCAAGACTGAAGCTTTCTTT. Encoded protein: CASSKMGLAKTEAFF.

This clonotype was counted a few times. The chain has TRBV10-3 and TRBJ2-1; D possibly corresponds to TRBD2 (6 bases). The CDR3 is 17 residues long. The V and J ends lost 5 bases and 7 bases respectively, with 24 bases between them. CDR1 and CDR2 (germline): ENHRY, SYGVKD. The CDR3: CAISQEARGWRRNEQFF. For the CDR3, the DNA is TGTGCCATCAGTCAGGAAGCGCGGGGCTGGAGGAGGAATGAGCAGTTCTTC.

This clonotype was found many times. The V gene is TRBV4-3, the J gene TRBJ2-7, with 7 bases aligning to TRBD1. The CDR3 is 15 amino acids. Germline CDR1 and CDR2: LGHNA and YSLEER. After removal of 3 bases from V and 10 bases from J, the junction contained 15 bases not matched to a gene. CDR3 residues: CASSQWTGVFTGQYF. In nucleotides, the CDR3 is TGCGCCAGCAGCCAGTGGACAGGCGTTTTCACGGGCCAGTACTTC.

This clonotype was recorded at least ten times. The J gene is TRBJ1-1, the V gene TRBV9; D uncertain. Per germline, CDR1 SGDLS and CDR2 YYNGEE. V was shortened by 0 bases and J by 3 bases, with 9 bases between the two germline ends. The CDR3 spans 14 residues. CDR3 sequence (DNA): TGTGCCAGCAGCGTAGGGACTAGGGACACTGAAGCTTTCTTT. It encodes CASSVGTRDTEAFF.

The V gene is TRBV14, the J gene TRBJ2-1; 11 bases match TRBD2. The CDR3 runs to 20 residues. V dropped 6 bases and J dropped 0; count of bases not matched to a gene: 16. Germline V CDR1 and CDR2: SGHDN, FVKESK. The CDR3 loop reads CASSFRTGTSGAYSYNEQFF. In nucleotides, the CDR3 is TGTGCCAGCAGTTTTCGAACCGGGACTAGCGGAGCTTACTCCTACAATGAGCAGTTCTTC.

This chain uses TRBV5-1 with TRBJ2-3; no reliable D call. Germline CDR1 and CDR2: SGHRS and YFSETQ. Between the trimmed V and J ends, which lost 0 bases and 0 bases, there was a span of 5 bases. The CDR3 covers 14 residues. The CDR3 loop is CASSLGESTDTQYF. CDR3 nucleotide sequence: TGCGCCAGCAGCTTGGGGGAAAGCACAGATACGCAGTATTTT.

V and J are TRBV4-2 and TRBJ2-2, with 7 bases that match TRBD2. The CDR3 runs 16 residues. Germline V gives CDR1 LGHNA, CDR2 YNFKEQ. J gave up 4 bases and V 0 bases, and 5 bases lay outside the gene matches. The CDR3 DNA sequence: TGTGCCAGCAGCCAAGACGGGCTAGCGGCCACCGGGGAGCTGTTTTTT. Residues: CASSQDGLAATGELFF.